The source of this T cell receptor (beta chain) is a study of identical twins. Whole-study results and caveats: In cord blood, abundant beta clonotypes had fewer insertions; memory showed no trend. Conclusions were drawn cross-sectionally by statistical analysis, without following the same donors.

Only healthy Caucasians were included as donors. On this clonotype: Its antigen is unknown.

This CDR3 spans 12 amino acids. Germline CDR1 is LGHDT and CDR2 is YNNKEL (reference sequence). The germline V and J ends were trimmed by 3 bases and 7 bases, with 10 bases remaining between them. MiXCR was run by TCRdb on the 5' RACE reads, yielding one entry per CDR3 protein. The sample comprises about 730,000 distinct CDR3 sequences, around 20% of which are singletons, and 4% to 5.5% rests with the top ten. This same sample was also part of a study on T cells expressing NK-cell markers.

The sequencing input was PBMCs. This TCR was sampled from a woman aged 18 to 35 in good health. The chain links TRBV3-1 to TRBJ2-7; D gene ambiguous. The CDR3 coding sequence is TGTGCCAGCAGCCAGTCCCCGAGGGAGCAGTACTTC. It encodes CASSQSPREQYF.